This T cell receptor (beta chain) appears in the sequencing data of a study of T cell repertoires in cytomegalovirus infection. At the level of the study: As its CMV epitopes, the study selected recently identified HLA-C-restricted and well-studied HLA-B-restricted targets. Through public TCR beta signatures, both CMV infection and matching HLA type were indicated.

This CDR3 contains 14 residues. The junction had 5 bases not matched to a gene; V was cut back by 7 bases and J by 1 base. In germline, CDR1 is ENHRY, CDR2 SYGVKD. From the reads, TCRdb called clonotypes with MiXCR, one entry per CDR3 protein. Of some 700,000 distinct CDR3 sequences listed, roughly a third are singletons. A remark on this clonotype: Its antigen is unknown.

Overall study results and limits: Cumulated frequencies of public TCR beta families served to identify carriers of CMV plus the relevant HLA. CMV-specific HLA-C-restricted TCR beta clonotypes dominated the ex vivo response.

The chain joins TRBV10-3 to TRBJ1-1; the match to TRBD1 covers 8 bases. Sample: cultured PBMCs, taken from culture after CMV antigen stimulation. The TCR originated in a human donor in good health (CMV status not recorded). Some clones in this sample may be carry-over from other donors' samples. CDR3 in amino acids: CAINRQGRNTEAFF. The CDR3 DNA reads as TGTGCCATCAACAGACAGGGGAGGAACACTGAAGCTTTCTTT.